The text below deals with one T cell receptor (beta chain). The antigen is not known. Oncomine TCR Beta short-read sequencing was applied to DNA from cultured CD4+ T cells. MiXCR, applied by TCRdb to the PCR reads, yields one record per CDR3 protein. The sample lists some 21,000 distinct CDR3 sequences, about 46% seen once, with about an eighth in the top ten. J lost 6 bases, V lost 5 bases, and 12 bases had no gene match. Germline values: CDR1 SGHTA, CDR2 FQGTGA. This CDR3 is built from 16 residues. The sample belongs to a study of vaccination and CD4 T cells after COVID-19. Time point described: late sampling 161 to 241 days after vaccination in a few convalescent patients. The treatment: 10-day PBMC culture with coronavirus spike peptide pools or control peptides (ViraFEST assay). ViraFEST used peptide pools to expand antigen-specific T cells before TCR sequencing.

The TCR comes from a human donor who had recovered from COVID-19. The chain uses TRBV7-3 and TRBJ2-7; 11 bases agree with TRBD1. The sample in question was CD4+ T cells from blood, cultured in vitro, obtained about 7 months after SARS-CoV-2 vaccination. CDR3 DNA: TGTGCCAGCAGCCCGACGGACAGGGGGCGCATATCCGAGCAGTACTTC. Residues: CASSPTDRGRISEQYF.